This entry lists 14 T cell receptor beta chains sequenced from one sample in a study of blood T cell repertoires in COVID-19. Some clones are missing from TCRdb's copy, which holds only in-frame ones; the method was immunoSEQ multiplex PCR. The table includes approximately 100,000 clones, less than 85% detected once. The sample was peripheral blood. These receptors all stem from a human donor in a cohort sampled during active or convalescent COVID-19.

J is TRBJ2-3 and V is TRBV6-5; 11 bases line up with TRBD1. The V segment lost 5 bases and the J segment 3 bases; nucleotides outside the gene matches: 4. Germline CDR1 MNHEY, CDR2 SVGAGI. This CDR3 has 15 residues. CDR3 in amino acids: CASSRGQGATDTQYF. DNA for the CDR3: TGTGCCAGCAGTCGAGGACAGGGGGCTACAGATACGCAGTATTTT.

The chain links TRBV27 to TRBJ2-7; 7 bases align to TRBD1. CDR1 MNHEY and CDR2 SMNVEV come from the germline V gene (reference sequence). V lost 3 bases and J lost 3; bases outside the gene matches: 5. The CDR3 length is 14 residues. DNA of the CDR3: TGTGCCAGCAGTTTGACAGGGTGGGGCTACGAGCAGTACTTC. Encoded protein: CASSLTGWGYEQYF.

The chain uses TRBV6-2 or TRBV6-3 and TRBJ2-1, with D unclear. The length of the CDR3 is 12 residues. The ends were cut back, 0 bases at V and 9 bases at J, with 6 bases in the middle. Per germline, CDR1 MNHEY and CDR2 SVGEGT. The CDR3 bases are TGTGCCAGCAGTTACTCGAGGTTTGAGCAGTTCTTC. Encoded protein: CASSYSRFEQFF.

The chain's CDR3 is CASSGQGGNYGYTF. The CDR3 DNA reads TGTGCCAGCAGTGGGCAGGGAGGAAACTATGGCTACACCTTC. J is TRBJ1-2 and V is TRBV25-1; D is possibly TRBD1 (5 bases). The V end was cut by 4 bases, the J end by 2 bases, with 11 bases between. CDR3 length: 14 amino acids. CDR1 is MGHDK, CDR2 SYGVNS, per germline.

The chain carries TRBV10-1 and TRBJ1-3; TRBD1 might be the D (6 bases). Germline CDR1 WNHNN, CDR2 SYGVQD (reference sequence). This CDR3 is built from 19 residues. The V gene lost 6 bases and the J gene lost 4 bases, with 28 bases spanning the gap. CDR3 DNA: TGCGCCAGCAGAATAATCGCGGGCAGGGGAAAGAGGGGGGGAAACACCATATATTTT. It encodes CASRIIAGRGKRGGNTIYF.

The chain links TRBV19 to TRBJ1-2; D not resolved. This CDR3 is built from 16 residues. From germline, CDR1 is LNHDA and CDR2 SQIVND (reference sequence). Trimming cost V 3 bases and J 3 bases, with 17 bases left between them. DNA of the CDR3: TGTGCCAGTAGTATCCAACGACGGACTCCCCACTATGGCTACACCTTC. Protein: CASSIQRRTPHYGYTF.

The J gene is TRBJ1-1, the V gene TRBV27, with a weak D call TRBD1 (6 bases). Germline V gene lookup returns CDR1 MNHEY and CDR2 SMNVEV (reference sequence). The CDR3 length is 12 residues. V lost 5 bases and J 10 bases, leaving 14 bases between the germline ends. The CDR3 bases are TGTGCCAGCAGTAGGGCGGGGGGGGCAGCTTTCTTT. It yields the protein CASSRAGGAAFF.

Written as DNA, the CDR3 is TGCGCCAGCAGCCAAGATCGCGGGCAGTCTGGAAACACCATATATTTT. It specifies CASSQDRGQSGNTIYF. The chain uses TRBV4-1 and TRBJ1-3; D is uncertain. Germline loops: CDR1 MGHRA, CDR2 YSYEKL. The CDR3 is 16 residues long. Trimming shortened V by 0 bases and J by 1 base, and 10 bases separated the two germline ends.

V is TRBV5-1 and J is TRBJ2-5; TRBD1 is a possible D gene (5 bases). Germline-derived CDR1 and CDR2 are SGHRS and YFSETQ. Trimming took 3 bases from V and 7 from J, leaving 13 bases between them. The CDR3 is 13 amino acids. The CDR3 here is CASSWDQGWTQYF. In nucleotides, the CDR3 is TGCGCCAGCAGCTGGGATCAGGGATGGACCCAGTACTTC.

As concerns this clone: Mismatch with germline at one junction end may stem from a read error. The chain joins TRBV7-7 to TRBJ2-5; TRBD1 is a possible D gene (6 bases). The CDR3 is 15 residues long. Germline-derived CDR1 and CDR2 are SSHAT and FNYEAQ (reference sequence). The CDR3 reads CASSQTGTYRETQYF. CDR3 coding DNA: TGTGCTAGCAGCCAAACCGGGACATATCGGGAGACCCAGTACTTC. Together with reference TRBV7-7 and TRBJ2-5, the CDR3 gives the full variable domain: GAGVSQSPRYKVTKRGQDVTLRCDPISSHATLYWYQQALGQGPEFLTYFNYEAQPDKSGLPSDRFSAERPEGSISTLTIQRTEQRDSAMYRCASSQTGTYRETQYFGPGTRLLVL.

The chain couples TRBV2 to TRBJ2-5; 8 nucleotides match TRBD2. Germline assignment: CDR1 SNHLY and CDR2 FYNNEI. V dropped 8 bases and J dropped 0; count of bases not matched to a gene: 8. The CDR3 covers 15 residues. CDR3 residues: CASLAREGYQETQYF. DNA for the CDR3: TGTGCCAGCCTTGCTCGGGAGGGCTACCAAGAGACCCAGTACTTC. The full variable domain, rest sourced from reference TRBV2 and TRBJ2-5, is EPEVTQTPSHQVTQMGQEVILRCVPISNHLYFYWYRQILGQKVEFLVSFYNNEISEKSEIFDDQFSVERPDGSNFTLKIRSTKLEDSAMYFCASLAREGYQETQYFGPGTRLLVL.

The chain joins TRBV7-2 to TRBJ2-1, with a tentative D call TRBD1 (6 bases). Germline V gene data show CDR1 as SGHTA and CDR2 as FQGNSA. The V gene lost 1 base and the J gene lost 5 bases, with 9 bases spanning the gap. The CDR3 runs to 14 residues. DNA of the CDR3: TGTGCCAGCAGCTTAGTTCAGGGGAACAATGAGCAGTTCTTC. Its translation is CASSLVQGNNEQFF.

The gene calls are TRBV4-1 and TRBJ2-5; the match to TRBD1 covers 8 bases. The CDR3 has 14 residues. The germline V gene encodes CDR1 MGHRA and CDR2 YSYEKL. V lost 8 bases to trimming and J lost 5 bases; unmatched junction nucleotides: 10. CDR3 DNA sequence: TGCGCCAGCCAACGGACAGGGAACGATGAGACCCAGTACTTC. Protein: CASQRTGNDETQYF.

This sequence joins TRBV4-1 and TRBJ2-4; D possibly corresponds to TRBD2 (6 bases). This CDR3 comprises 18 residues. The V gene's germline CDR1 is MGHRA and CDR2 YSYEKL. Trimming removed 0 bases at V and 0 bases at J, with 15 bases between. The CDR3 loop reads CASSQDEGGILAKNIQYF. For the CDR3, the DNA is TGCGCCAGCAGCCAAGATGAGGGAGGCATACTAGCCAAAAACATTCAGTACTTC.